These T cell receptor beta chains were read from a single sample in a study of blood T cell repertoires in COVID-19. Method: immunoSEQ multiplex PCR; TCRdb's copy keeps in-frame clones and lacks some. The table has fewer than 200,000 clones, approximately 84% seen once; the top ten hold roughly 1.2%. Sequencing was done on a sample of PBMCs or T cells enriched from blood (not recorded which). Receptors originate from a human donor with acute COVID-19. The donor label of this sample is uncertain. CDR3s leave out the opening cysteine and the closing phenylalanine or tryptophan. Each record gives: V gene, J gene, CDR3 protein.

TRBV6-5,TRBJ2-3,ASSYSLAGADTQY
TRBV5-6,TRBJ2-5,ASSLRSGEETQY
TRBV25-1,TRBJ1-1,ASSEQGGREAF
TRBV12-3/TRBV12-4,TRBJ2-5,ASSFAGPETQY
TRBV7-2,TRBJ1-2,ASSLTGTTNYGYT
TRBV7-9,TRBJ2-7,ASSLGLAGFYEQY
TRBV5-5,TRBJ2-2,ASSREDTGELF
TRBV11-2,TRBJ1-5,ASRLGDSNQPQH
TRBV6-5,TRBJ1-1,ASSSDQVAAF
TRBV24-1,TRBJ1-2,ATSDERDYGYT
TRBV5-1,TRBJ2-3,ASSRLGRGGLSDTQY
TRBV5-1,TRBJ1-4,ASSLRGTGGSEEKLF
TRBV7-9,TRBJ2-7,ASSGQGPYPTYEQY
TRBV6-5,TRBJ2-2,ASSWGVGELF
TRBV5-6,TRBJ2-5,ASSWTGTKLKETQY
TRBV5-6,TRBJ1-4,ASSLGRDEKLF
TRBV4-2,TRBJ2-6,ASSLTGVSSGANVLT
TRBV19,TRBJ2-2,ASSMRGQANTGELF
TRBV12-5,TRBJ2-7,ASGFSQVGHSPSYEQY
TRBV18,TRBJ2-5,ASSPDSTQETQY
TRBV18,TRBJ1-6,ASSPNRDSPLH
TRBV4-1,TRBJ2-2,ASSQGSLGLDPGELF
TRBV6-5,TRBJ1-1,AIPGQVNTEAF
TRBV7-2,TRBJ1-2,ASSSGTGLGYT
TRBV19,TRBJ1-1,ASSVAGNTEAF
TRBV7-3,TRBJ2-2,ASSLAGGSPGELF
TRBV3-1/TRBV3-2,TRBJ1-1,ASSPLGGGTEAF
TRBV11-1,TRBJ1-1,ASSQGPARQAEAF
TRBV18,TRBJ1-6,ASSPSGRRDSPLH
TRBV9,TRBJ1-2,ASSVVGAGAYGYT
TRBV7-2,TRBJ2-2,ASSLARLAGGPGSPGELF
TRBV5-1,TRBJ2-6,ASSLATGVGANVLT
TRBV12-5,TRBJ2-1,ASGPGLALDEQF
TRBV5-1,TRBJ2-7,ASSTSGAYSYEQY
TRBV5-1,TRBJ1-3,ASSEGEVGNTIY
TRBV10-3,TRBJ2-2,AISGQGTIGELF
TRBV12-3/TRBV12-4,TRBJ2-7,ASSLARGRQY
TRBV5-6,TRBJ2-3,AYKLGHTDTQY
TRBV30,TRBJ1-6,AWNVQGLSSYNSPLH
TRBV7-2,TRBJ2-4,ASSAGSTGGGIQY
TRBV11-2,TRBJ2-2,ASSLRGGRGTTGELF
TRBV5-1,TRBJ1-1,ASSLGQGGTEAF
TRBV7-2,TRBJ1-2,ASSLSRQGTNGYT
TRBV9,TRBJ1-4,ASSTGRGEKLF
TRBV30,TRBJ2-5,AWSAAPGGETQY
TRBV4-2,TRBJ2-5,ASSQDHIGGQETQY
TRBV4-3,TRBJ1-6,ASSQETASRDSPLH
TRBV7-2,TRBJ1-6,ASSSGWGLH
TRBV7-2,TRBJ2-5,ASSLSVAGGQETQY
TRBV6-2/TRBV6-3,TRBJ2-1,ASSYEGRHNEQF
TRBV15,TRBJ2-7,ATSIGLRSSYEQY
TRBV4-3,TRBJ2-3,ASSQDGPEQGLGDTQY
TRBV6-4,TRBJ2-2,ASSDASAGGELF
TRBV7-6,TRBJ1-5,ASSDRGRGQPQH
TRBV7-9,TRBJ1-5,ASSTTGTGVYNQPQH
TRBV19,TRBJ1-5,ASSTQQGEDQPQH
TRBV28,TRBJ1-2,ASTQGGQYGYT
TRBV7-2,TRBJ2-6,ASSDARGAGANVLT